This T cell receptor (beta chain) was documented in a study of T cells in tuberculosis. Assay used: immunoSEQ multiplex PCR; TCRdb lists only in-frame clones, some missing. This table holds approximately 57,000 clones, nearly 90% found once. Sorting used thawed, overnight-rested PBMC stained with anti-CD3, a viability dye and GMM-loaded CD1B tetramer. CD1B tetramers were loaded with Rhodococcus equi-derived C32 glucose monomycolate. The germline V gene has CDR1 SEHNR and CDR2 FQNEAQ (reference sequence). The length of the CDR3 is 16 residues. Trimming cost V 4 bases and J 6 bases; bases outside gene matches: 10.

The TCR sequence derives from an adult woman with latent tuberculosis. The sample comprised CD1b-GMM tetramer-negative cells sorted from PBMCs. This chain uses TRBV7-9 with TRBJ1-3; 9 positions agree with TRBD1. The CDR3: CASSSLRQGEENTIYF. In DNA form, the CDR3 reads TGTGCCAGCAGCTCCCTCCGACAGGGGGAGGAAAACACCATATATTTT.